These 2 T cell receptor beta chains were all obtained from the same sample, sequenced in a study of control samples from healthy donors and cancer patients. TCRdb's table, derived via immunoSEQ multiplex PCR, lists solely in-frame clones and lacks some. The sample records roughly 100,000 clones, around 92% being singletons. The sequenced sample consisted of blood. All receptors come from a woman aged 18-29 years in good health.

As DNA, the CDR3 is TGTGCCAGCAGCCTGAGAAGCGAAATGGGGAAACTGTTTTTT. Encoded protein: CASSLRSEMGKLFF. V gene TRBV11-2 combines with J gene TRBJ1-4; unclear D gene. This CDR3 is built from 14 residues. V was trimmed by 5 bases and J by 11 bases, leaving 18 bases between them. CDR1 SGHAT and CDR2 FQNNGV come from the germline V gene.

The chain joins TRBV27 to TRBJ1-2; D is undetermined. Trimming shortened V by 1 base and J by 6 bases, and 9 bases separated the two germline ends. CDR1 and CDR2 (germline): MNHEY, SMNVEV (reference sequence). This CDR3 spans 13 amino acids. CDR3 nucleotides: TGTGCCAGCAGTTTATATGGATCTGATGGCTACACCTTC. Translated, it gives CASSLYGSDGYTF.